A single sample gave rise to the 12 T cell receptor beta chains below, sequenced in a study of T-cell reconstitution after alpha-beta-depleted transplantation in children. Preparation of the TCRbeta library was carried out with unique molecular identifiers. TCRdb reprocessed the PCR reads via MiXCR and lists one record per CDR3 protein. The sample contains more than 250,000 distinct CDR3 sequences, approximately 9.8% of which appear only once. Sample: PBMCs from the stem cell graft donor, taken from the stem cell graft. These receptors came from a human donor who donated a stem cell graft to a child with SCID.

J is TRBJ2-3 and V is TRBV9, with D perhaps TRBD2 (6 bases). Looked up from germline, CDR1 is SGDLS and CDR2 is YYNGEE. This CDR3 contains 15 residues. Trimming cost V 1 base and J 5 bases, with 14 bases left between them. CDR3 DNA: TGTGCCAGCAGCGTATCCGGGGAGGTCATAGATACGCAGTATTTT. It encodes CASSVSGEVIDTQYF.

A few counts support this clonotype. The chain uses TRBV7-6 and TRBJ2-3, with 8 bases matching TRBD1. CDR3 size: 15 residues. The germline gives CDR1 SGHVS, CDR2 FNYEAQ. The V gene end was trimmed by 3 bases and the J gene end by 2 bases; junction bases not matched to a gene: 4. CDR3 sequence (DNA): TGTGCCAGCAGCTTCAGGGGGCAGACCACAGATACGCAGTATTTT. Its translation: CASSFRGQTTDTQYF.

This clonotype was seen a handful of times. V is TRBV27 and J is TRBJ1-2, with D tentatively TRBD1 (6 bases). The CDR3 runs to 12 residues. V lost 5 bases and J lost 4, with 8 bases in between. From germline, CDR1 is MNHEY and CDR2 SMNVEV (reference sequence). The CDR3 nucleotides read TGTGCCAGCAGTGGACAGACCTATGGCTACACCTTC. It yields the protein CASSGQTYGYTF.

This clonotype was counted at least ten times. The CDR3 coding sequence is TGCAGCGTTGAAGACGACCCCGATACGCAGTATTTT. Its translation is CSVEDDPDTQYF. The rearrangement uses TRBV29-1 and TRBJ2-3, with D hard to call. V shed 0 bases and J shed 6 bases, with 7 bases lying between them. The CDR3 runs to 12 residues. Germline V gene sequence: CDR1 SQVTM, CDR2 ANQGSEA.

This chain connects TRBV3-1 to TRBJ2-7; the D gene could be TRBD1 or TRBD2 (7 bases each). The CDR3 is 16 residues long. V dropped 0 bases and J dropped 4 bases, with 16 bases sitting between them. Germline CDR1 LGHDT, CDR2 YNNKEL (reference sequence). For the CDR3, the DNA is TGTGCCAGCAGCCAAGAGGGGGAGGGGGCGATTTACGAGCAGTACTTC. This gives the protein CASSQEGEGAIYEQYF.

This clonotype was seen more than once but under ten times. This chain uses TRBV29-1 with TRBJ2-3; TRBD1 agrees at 9 bases. Germline trimming cut 7 bases from V and 3 bases from J; bases unmatched to any gene: 5. The germline V gene encodes CDR1 SQVTM and CDR2 ANQGSEA. CDR3 length: 13 residues. CDR3 residues: CSEQTGGTDTQYF. CDR3 DNA: TGCAGCGAGCAGACAGGGGGGACAGATACGCAGTATTTT.

This clonotype was seen many times. This chain connects TRBV9 to TRBJ2-1, with 10 bases matching TRBD1. J gave up 2 bases and V 0 bases, and 2 bases lay outside the gene matches. Germline CDR1 is SGDLS and CDR2 is YYNGEE. The CDR3 totals 16 residues. CDR3 DNA: TGTGCCAGCAGCGTAGGAGGACAGGGGGCCTACAATGAGCAGTTCTTC. This encodes CASSVGGQGAYNEQFF.

The chain is built from TRBV15 and TRBJ1-1; D gene ambiguous. The CDR3 length is 15 residues. The germline gives CDR1 LNHNV, CDR2 YYDKDF (reference sequence). V was pared by 0 bases and J by 4 bases, with 12 bases between. This CDR3 reads CATSRDVSGFTEAFF. DNA of the CDR3: TGTGCCACCAGCAGAGATGTCTCCGGGTTCACTGAAGCTTTCTTT. The variable domain in full, with the rest retrieved from reference TRBV15 and TRBJ1-1, is DAMVIQNPRYQVTQFGKPVTLSCSQTLNHNVMYWYQQKSSQAPKLLFHYYDKDFNNEADTPDNFQSRRPNTSFCFLDIRSPGLGDTAMYLCATSRDVSGFTEAFFGQGTRLTVV.

This clonotype appeared a few times. The chain joins TRBV12-3 or TRBV12-4 to TRBJ1-2, with 9 bases identical to TRBD1. V was clipped by 2 bases and J by 4 bases; unmatched bases: 5. The CDR3 is 15 residues long. As DNA, the CDR3 is TGTGCCAGCAGTTTACACTCGACAGGGGGCTATGGCTACACCTTC. Translation: CASSLHSTGGYGYTF.

This clonotype was seen more than once but under ten times. The junction and the germline gene differ at one end; a read error may be behind it. The chain employs TRBV7-9 and TRBJ2-7; no firm D call. CDR1 is SEHNR and CDR2 is FQNEAQ in the germline V gene (reference sequence). The CDR3 is 11 residues long. The DNA of the CDR3 is TGTGCCAGCAGCTTAGTAGGCGAACCAATCTTC. Protein product: CASSLVGEPIF.

This chain uses TRBV5-5 with TRBJ2-2; no clear D gene. The V end was cut by 4 bases, the J end by 5 bases, with 6 bases between. Germline V gene data show CDR1 as SGHKS and CDR2 as YYEKEE (reference sequence). This CDR3 has 12 amino acids. CDR3 protein: CASSHATGELFF. The CDR3 nucleotides read TGTGCCAGCAGCCATGCGACCGGGGAGCTGTTTTTT.

This chain links TRBV20-1 with TRBJ1-6; D is unresolved. Trimming pared 6 bases from V and 9 bases from J, leaving 18 bases between. Germline values: CDR1 DFQATT, CDR2 SNEGSKA (reference sequence). This CDR3 region has 14 residues. The CDR3 loop reads CSATRGGATSPLHF. CDR3 bases: TGCAGTGCAACCCGGGGAGGCGCGACTTCACCCCTCCACTTT.